This T cell receptor beta chain was recorded in a study of blood T cell repertoires in COVID-19. Study information: COVID-19 samples collected from the United States, Italy and Spain covered acute and convalescent phases. Sample material is recorded as cDNA or gDNA derived from T cells, B-cell-depleted T cells, or PBMCs.

This CDR3 region has 20 residues. The ends lost 4 bases at V and 4 bases at J; junction bases unmatched: 15. Germline values: CDR1 SGHRS, CDR2 YFSETQ. In the study's own analysis: It was from reference gene primer amplification that nucleated cell counts were estimated. Measured with immunoSEQ multiplex PCR; TCRdb has only the in-frame clones, and not every one. D and trimming come from the DNA, and the V and J calls and clone size come from that table. The sample yields a few hundred thousand clones, 80% to 90% seen once. Two consecutive negative NP/OP PCR tests, clearance, or resolved symptoms defined Cohort 3 recovery.

This receptor was obtained from a man younger than 45 who had recovered from COVID-19. The genes are TRBV5-1 and TRBJ2-1; TRBD2 matches at 15 bases. Sequencing used PBMCs or T cells enriched from blood (not recorded which). The CDR3 region has the DNA TGCGCCAGCAGCCGAAAAAGGACTAGCGGGGGGGCTAAAGATTACAATGAGCAGTTCTTC. Translated, it gives CASSRKRTSGGAKDYNEQFF.